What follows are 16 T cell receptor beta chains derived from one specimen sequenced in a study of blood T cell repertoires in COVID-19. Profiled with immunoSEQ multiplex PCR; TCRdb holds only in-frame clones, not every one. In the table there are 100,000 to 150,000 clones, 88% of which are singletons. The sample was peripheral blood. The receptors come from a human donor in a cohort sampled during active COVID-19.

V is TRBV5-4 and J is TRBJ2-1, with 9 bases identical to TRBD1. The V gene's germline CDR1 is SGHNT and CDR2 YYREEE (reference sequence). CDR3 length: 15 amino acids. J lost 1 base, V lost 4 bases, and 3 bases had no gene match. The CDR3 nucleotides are TGTGCCAGCAGCCTCGGACAGGGGTCCTACAATGAGCAGTTCTTC. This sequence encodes CASSLGQGSYNEQFF.

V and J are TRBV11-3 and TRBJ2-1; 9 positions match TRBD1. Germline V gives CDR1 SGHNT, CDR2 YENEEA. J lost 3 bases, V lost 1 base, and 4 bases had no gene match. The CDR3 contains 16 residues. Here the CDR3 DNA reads TGTGCCAGCAGCTTAGGGGGACAGGGATTCTACAATGAGCAGTTCTTC. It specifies CASSLGGQGFYNEQFF.

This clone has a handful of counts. CDR3 residues: CASSSPFLLSASVEQYF. In nucleotides, the CDR3 is TGTGCCAGCAGCTCTCCCTTTCTTCTGTCGGCAAGCGTGGAGCAGTACTTC. The V and J genes are TRBV5-6 and TRBJ2-7; D call uncertain. CDR1 and CDR2 from the germline V gene are SGHDT and YYEEEE. This CDR3 region has 17 residues. Trimming left V 3 bases short and J 7 bases short, with 26 bases between.

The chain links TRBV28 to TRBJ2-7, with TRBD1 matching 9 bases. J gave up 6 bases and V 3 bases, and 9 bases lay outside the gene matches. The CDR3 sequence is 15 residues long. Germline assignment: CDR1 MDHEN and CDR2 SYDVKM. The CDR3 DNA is TGTGCCAGCAGTTTTGCCGGGACAGGGAGAGGCGAGCAGTACTTC. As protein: CASSFAGTGRGEQYF. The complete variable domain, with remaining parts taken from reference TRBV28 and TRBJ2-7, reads DVKVTQSSRYLVKRTGEKVFLECVQDMDHENMFWYRQDPGLGLRLIYFSYDVKMKEKGDIPEGYSVSREKKERFSLILESASTNQTSMYLCASSFAGTGRGEQYFGPGTRLTVT.

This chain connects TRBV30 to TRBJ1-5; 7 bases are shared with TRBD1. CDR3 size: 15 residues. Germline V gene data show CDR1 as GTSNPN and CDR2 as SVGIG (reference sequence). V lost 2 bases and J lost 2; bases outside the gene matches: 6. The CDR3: CAWSQGGGGNQPQHF. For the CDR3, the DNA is TGTGCCTGGAGTCAGGGGGGTGGAGGCAATCAGCCCCAGCATTTT.

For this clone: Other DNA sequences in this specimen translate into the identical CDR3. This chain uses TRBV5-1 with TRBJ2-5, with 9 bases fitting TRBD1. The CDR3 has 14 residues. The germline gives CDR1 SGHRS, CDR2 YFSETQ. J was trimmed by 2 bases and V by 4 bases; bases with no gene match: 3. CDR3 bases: TGCGCCAGCAGCAAAGGACAGGGGCAAGAGACCCAGTACTTC. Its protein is CASSKGQGQETQYF.

DNA of the CDR3: TGTGCCAGCAGCCGCGGGGGCCCAATCAATATCCCTAGCACAGATACGCAGTATTTT. Its translation is CASSRGGPINIPSTDTQYF. This chain links TRBV5-4 with TRBJ2-3, with a weak D call TRBD2 (7 bases). The CDR3 is 19 amino acids. CDR1 is SGHNT, CDR2 YYREEE, per germline (reference sequence). V lost 4 bases to trimming and J lost 0 bases, with 24 bases between them.

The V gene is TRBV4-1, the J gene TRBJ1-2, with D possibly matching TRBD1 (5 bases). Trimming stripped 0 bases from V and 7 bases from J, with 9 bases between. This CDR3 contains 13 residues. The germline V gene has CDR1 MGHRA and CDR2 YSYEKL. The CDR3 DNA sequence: TGCGCCAGCAGCCAAGAGAGTGGGGCTGGCTACACCTTC. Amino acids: CASSQESGAGYTF.

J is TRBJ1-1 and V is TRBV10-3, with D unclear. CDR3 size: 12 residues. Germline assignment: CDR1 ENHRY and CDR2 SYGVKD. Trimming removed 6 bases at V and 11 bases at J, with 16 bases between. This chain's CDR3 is CAISGVEQLAFF. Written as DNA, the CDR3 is TGTGCCATCAGCGGGGTCGAACAGTTGGCTTTCTTT.

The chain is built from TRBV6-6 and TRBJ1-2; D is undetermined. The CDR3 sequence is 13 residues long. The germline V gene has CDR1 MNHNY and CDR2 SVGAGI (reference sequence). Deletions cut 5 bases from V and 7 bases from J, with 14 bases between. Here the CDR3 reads CASSPEVALGYTF. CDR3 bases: TGTGCCAGCAGTCCCGAGGTGGCTCTTGGCTACACCTTC.

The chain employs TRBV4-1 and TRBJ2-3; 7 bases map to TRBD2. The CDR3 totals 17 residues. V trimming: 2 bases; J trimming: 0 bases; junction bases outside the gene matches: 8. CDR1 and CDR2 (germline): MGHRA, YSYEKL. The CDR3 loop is CASSQLSGRASTDTQYF. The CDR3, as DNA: TGCGCCAGCAGCCAACTGTCGGGGAGGGCCAGCACAGATACGCAGTATTTT.

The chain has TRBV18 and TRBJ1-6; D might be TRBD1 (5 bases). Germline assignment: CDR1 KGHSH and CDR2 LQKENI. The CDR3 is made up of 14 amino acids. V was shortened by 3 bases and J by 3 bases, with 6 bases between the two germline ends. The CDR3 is CASSPTDYNSPLHF. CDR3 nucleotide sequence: TGTGCCAGCTCACCGACAGACTATAATTCACCCCTCCACTTT.

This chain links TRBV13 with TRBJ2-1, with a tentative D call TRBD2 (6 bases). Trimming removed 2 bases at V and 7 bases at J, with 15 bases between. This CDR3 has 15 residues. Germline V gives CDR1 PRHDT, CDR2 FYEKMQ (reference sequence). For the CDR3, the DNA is TGTGCCAGCAGCTTAAAAAGGGAGGTCCTAAATGAGCAGTTCTTC. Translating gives CASSLKREVLNEQFF.

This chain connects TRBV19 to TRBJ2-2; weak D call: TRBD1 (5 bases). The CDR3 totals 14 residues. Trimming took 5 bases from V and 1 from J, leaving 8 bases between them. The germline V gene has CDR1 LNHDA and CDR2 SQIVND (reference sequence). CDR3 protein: CASSQQVNTGELFF. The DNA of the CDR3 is TGTGCCAGTAGTCAACAGGTGAACACCGGGGAGCTGTTTTTT.

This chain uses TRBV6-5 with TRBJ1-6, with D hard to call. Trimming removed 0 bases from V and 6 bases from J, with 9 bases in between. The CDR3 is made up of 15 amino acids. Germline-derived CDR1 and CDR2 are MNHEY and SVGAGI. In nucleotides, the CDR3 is TGTGCCAGCAGTTACTCGGGAGGCCGTAATTCACCCCTCCACTTT. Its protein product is CASSYSGGRNSPLHF.

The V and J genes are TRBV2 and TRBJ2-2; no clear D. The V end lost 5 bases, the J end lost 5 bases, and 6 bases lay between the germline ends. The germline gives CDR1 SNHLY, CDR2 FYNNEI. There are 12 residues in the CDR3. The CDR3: CASSPPTGELFF. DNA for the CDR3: TGTGCCAGCAGTCCCCCAACCGGGGAGCTGTTTTTT.